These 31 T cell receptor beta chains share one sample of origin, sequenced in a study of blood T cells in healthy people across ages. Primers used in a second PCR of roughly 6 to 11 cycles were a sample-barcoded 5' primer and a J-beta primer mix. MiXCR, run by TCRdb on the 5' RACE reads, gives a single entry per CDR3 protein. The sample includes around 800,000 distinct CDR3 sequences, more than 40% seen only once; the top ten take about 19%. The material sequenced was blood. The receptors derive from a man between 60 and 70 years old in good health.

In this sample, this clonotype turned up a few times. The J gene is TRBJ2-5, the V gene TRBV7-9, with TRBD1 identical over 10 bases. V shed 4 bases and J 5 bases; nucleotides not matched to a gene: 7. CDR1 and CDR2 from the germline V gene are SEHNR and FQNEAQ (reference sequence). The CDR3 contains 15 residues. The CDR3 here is CASSYGQGVVETQYF. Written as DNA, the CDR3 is TGTGCCAGCAGCTACGGACAGGGGGTAGTTGAGACCCAGTACTTC.

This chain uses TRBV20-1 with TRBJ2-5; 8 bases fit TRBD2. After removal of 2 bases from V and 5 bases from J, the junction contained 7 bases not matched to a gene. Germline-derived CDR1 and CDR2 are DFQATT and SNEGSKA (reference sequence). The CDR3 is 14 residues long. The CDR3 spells CSARNRGGRETQYF. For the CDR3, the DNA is TGCAGTGCTAGAAATCGGGGGGGCCGTGAGACCCAGTACTTC.

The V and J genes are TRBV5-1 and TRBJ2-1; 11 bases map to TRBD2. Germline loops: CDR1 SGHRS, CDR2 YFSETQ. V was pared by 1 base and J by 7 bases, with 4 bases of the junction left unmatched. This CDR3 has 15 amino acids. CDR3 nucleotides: TGCGCCAGCAGCTTGACGGCTAGCGGGGGGAATGAGCAGTTCTTC. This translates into CASSLTASGGNEQFF.

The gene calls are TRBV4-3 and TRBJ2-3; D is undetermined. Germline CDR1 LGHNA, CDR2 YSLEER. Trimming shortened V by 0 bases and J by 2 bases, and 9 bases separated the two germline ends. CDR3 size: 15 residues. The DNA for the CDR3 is TGCGCCAGCAGCCAAGAAAGGGTCCCCACAGATACGCAGTATTTT. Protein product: CASSQERVPTDTQYF.

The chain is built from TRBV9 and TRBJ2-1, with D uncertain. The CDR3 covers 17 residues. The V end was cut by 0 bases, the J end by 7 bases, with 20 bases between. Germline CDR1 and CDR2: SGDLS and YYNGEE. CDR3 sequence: CASSVGLGILTINEQFF. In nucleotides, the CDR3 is TGTGCCAGCAGCGTAGGTTTGGGGATACTTACGATAAATGAGCAGTTCTTC.

Written as DNA, the CDR3 is TGTGCCAGCAACGGGCAGGGACTAGCAAAAGATACGCAGTATTTT. This encodes CASNGQGLAKDTQYF. V is TRBV7-8 and J is TRBJ2-3, with 9 positions matching TRBD2. CDR3 length: 15 residues. Germline CDR1 is SGHVS and CDR2 is FQNEAQ. The junction had 10 bases not matched to a gene; V was cut back by 7 bases and J by 5 bases. The full variable domain, completed using reference TRBV7-8 and TRBJ2-3, is GAGVSQSPRYKVAKRGQDVALRCDPISGHVSLFWYQQALGQGPEFLTYFQNEAQLDKSGLPSDRFFAERPEGSVSTLKIQRTQQEDSAVYLCASNGQGLAKDTQYFGPGTRLTVL.

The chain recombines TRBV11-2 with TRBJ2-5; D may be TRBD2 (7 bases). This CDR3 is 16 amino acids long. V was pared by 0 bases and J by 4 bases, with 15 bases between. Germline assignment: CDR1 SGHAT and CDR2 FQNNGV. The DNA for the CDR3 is TGTGCCAGCAGCTTAGATGGGGGGGCTACCCGAGAGACCCAGTACTTC. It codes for CASSLDGGATRETQYF.

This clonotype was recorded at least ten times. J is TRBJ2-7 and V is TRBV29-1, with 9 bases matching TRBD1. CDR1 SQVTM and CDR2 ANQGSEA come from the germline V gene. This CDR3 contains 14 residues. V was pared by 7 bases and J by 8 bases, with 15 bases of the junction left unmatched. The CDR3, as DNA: TGCAGCGCGTTGGGCGGGACAGGGTATCTAAAGCAGTACTTC. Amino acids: CSALGGTGYLKQYF.

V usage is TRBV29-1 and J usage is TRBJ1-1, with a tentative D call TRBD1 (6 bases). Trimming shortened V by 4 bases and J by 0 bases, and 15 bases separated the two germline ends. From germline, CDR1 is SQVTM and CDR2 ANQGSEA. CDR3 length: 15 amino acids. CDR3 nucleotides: TGCAGCGTTGGGGGGGCCGCGAGAATGAACACTGAAGCTTTCTTT. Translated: CSVGGAARMNTEAFF.

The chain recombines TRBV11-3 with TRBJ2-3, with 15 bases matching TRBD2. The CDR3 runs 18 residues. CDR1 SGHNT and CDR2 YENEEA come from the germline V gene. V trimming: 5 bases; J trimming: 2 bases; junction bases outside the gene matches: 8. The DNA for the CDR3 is TGTGCCAGCAGCCCCGGACTAGCGGGGGGGCCGGACACAGATACGCAGTATTTT. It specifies CASSPGLAGGPDTDTQYF.

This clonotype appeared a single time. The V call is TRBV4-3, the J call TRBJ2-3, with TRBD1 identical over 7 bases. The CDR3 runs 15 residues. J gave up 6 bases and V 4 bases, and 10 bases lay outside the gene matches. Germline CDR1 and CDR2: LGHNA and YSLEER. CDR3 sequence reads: CASSPRGTGVDTQYF. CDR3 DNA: TGCGCCAGCAGCCCTCGGGGCACAGGGGTGGATACGCAGTATTTT.

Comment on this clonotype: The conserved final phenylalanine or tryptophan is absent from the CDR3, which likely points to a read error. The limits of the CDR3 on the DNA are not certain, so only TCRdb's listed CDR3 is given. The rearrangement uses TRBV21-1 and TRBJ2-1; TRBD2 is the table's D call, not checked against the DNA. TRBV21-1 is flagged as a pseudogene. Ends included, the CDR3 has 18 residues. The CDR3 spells CASSKGASGGSSYNEQFL.

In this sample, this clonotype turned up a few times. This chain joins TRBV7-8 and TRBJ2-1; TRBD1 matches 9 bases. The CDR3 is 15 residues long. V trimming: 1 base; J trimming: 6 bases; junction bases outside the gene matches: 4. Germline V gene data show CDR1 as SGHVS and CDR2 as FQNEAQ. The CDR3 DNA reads TGTGCCAGCAGCTTAGAGAGACAGGGGGGCAATGAGCAGTTCTTC. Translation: CASSLERQGGNEQFF.

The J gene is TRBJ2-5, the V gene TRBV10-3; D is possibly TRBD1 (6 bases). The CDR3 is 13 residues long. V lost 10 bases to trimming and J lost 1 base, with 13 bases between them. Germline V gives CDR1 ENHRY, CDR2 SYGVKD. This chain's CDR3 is CATLGQSQETQYF. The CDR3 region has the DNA TGTGCCACCCTCGGACAGAGCCAAGAGACCCAGTACTTC.

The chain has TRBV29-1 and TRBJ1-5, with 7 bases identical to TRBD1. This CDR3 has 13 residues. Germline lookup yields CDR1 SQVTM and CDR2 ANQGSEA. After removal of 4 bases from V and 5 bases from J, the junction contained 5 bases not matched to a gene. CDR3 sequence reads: CSVGRGGDQPQHF. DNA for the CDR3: TGCAGCGTTGGCAGGGGGGGGGATCAGCCCCAGCATTTT.

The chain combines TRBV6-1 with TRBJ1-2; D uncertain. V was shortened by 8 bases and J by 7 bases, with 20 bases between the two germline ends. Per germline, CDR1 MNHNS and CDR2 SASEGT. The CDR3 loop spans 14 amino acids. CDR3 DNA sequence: TGTGCCAGCCCAAAATTAGGGTACCGTCGTGGCTACACCTTC. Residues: CASPKLGYRRGYTF.

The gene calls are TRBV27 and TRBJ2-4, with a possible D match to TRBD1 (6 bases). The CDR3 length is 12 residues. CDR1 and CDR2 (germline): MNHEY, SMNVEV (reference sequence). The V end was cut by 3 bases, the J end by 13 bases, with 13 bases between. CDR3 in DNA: TGTGCCAGCAGTTTCTCCCAGGGGCCGCAGTACTTC. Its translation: CASSFSQGPQYF.

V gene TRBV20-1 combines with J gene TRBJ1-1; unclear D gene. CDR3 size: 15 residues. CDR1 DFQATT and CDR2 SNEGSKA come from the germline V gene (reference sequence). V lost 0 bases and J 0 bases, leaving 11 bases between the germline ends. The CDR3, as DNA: TGCAGTGCTAGAGATAGCAGGACGGTGAACACTGAAGCTTTCTTT. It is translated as CSARDSRTVNTEAFF.

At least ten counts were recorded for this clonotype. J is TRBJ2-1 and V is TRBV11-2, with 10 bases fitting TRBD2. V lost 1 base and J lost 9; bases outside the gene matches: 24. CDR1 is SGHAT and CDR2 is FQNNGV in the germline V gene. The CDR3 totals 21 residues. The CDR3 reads CASSLGDPSWQRGGQEVEQFF. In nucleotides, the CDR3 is TGTGCCAGCAGCTTAGGGGACCCCTCTTGGCAGCGGGGGGGCCAGGAGGTTGAGCAGTTCTTC. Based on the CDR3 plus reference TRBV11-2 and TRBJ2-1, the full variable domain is EAGVAQSPRYKIIEKRQSVAFWCNPISGHATLYWYQQILGQGPKLLIQFQNNGVVDDSQLPKDRFSAERLKGVDSTLKIQPAKLEDSAVYLCASSLGDPSWQRGGQEVEQFFGPGTRLTVL.

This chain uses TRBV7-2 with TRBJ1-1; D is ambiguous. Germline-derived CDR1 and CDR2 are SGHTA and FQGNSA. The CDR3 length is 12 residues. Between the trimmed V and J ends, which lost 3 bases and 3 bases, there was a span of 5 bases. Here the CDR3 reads CASSFRYTEAFF. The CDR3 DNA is TGTGCCAGCAGCTTTAGGTACACTGAAGCTTTCTTT.

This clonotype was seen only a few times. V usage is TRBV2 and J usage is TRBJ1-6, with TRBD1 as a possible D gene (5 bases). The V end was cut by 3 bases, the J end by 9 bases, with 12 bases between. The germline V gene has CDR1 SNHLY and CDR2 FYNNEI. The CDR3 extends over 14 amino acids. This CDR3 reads CASSDWGRISPLHF. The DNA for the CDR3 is TGTGCCAGCAGTGATTGGGGCAGGATTTCACCCCTCCACTTT. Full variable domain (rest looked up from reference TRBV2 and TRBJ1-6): EPEVTQTPSHQVTQMGQEVILRCVPISNHLYFYWYRQILGQKVEFLVSFYNNEISEKSEIFDDQFSVERPDGSNFTLKIRSTKLEDSAMYFCASSDWGRISPLHFGNGTRLTVT.

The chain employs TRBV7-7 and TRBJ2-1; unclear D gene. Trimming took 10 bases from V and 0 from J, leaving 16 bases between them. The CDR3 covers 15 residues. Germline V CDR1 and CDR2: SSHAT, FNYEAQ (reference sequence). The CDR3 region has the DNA TGTGCCACCCCGTGGACGAGGCGCTCCTACAATGAGCAGTTCTTC. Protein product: CATPWTRRSYNEQFF.

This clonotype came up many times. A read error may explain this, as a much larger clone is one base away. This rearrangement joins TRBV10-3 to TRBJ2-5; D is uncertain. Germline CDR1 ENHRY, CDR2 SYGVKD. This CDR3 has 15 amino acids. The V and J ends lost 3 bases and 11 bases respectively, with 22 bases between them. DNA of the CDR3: TGTGCCATCAGTGATAACGCTAGGGCGAACAATGAGCAGTACTTC. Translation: CAISDNARANNEQYF.

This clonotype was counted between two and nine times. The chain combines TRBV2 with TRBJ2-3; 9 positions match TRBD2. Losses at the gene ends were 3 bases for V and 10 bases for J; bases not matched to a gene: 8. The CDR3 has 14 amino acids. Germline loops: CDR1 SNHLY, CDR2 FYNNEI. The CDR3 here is CASSDGSGGTAQYF. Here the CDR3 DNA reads TGTGCCAGCAGTGACGGGAGCGGGGGGACGGCGCAGTATTTT.

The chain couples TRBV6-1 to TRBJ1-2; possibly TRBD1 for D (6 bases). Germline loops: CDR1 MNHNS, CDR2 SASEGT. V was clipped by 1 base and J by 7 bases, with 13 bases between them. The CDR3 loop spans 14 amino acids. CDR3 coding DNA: TGTGCCAGCAGTGAAGTGGGGGGGCAAGGTGGCTACACCTTC. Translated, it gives CASSEVGGQGGYTF.

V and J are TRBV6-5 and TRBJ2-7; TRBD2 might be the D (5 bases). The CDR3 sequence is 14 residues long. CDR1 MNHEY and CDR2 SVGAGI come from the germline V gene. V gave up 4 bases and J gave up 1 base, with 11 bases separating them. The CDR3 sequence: CASSLREGSYEQYF. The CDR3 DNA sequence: TGTGCCAGCAGTTTGCGTGAGGGTTCCTACGAGCAGTACTTC.

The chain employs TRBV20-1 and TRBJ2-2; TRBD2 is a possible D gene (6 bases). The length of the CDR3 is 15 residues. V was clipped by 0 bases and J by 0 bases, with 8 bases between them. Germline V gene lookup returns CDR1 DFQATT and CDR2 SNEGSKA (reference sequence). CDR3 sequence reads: CSAREGGPNTGELFF. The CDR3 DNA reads TGCAGTGCTAGAGAGGGGGGACCGAACACCGGGGAGCTGTTTTTT.

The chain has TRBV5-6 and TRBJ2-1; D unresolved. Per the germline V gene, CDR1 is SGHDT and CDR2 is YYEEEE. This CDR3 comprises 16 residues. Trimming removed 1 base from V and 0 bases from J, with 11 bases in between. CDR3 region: CASSLPGQSSYNEQFF. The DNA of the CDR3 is TGTGCCAGCAGCTTGCCAGGTCAGAGCTCCTACAATGAGCAGTTCTTC.

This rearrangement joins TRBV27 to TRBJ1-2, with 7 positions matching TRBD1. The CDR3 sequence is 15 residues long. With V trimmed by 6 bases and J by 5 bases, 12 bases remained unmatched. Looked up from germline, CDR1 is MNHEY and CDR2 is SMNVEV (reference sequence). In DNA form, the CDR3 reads TGTGCCAGCAGCCCATACGACAGGGATCCATATGGCTACACCTTC. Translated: CASSPYDRDPYGYTF.

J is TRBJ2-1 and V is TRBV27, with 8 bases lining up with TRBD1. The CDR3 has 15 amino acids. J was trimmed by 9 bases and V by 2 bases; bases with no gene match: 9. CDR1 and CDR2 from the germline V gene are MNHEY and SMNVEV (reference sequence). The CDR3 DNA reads TGTGCCAGCAGTTTAGGGACAGGCCCAACCCTTGAGCAGTTCTTC. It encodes CASSLGTGPTLEQFF.

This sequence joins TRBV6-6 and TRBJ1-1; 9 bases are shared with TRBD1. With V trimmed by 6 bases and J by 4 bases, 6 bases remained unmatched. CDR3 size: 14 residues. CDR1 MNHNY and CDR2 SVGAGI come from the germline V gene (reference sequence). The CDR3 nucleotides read TGTGCCAGCAGGGAGACAGGGGGGGCCACTGAAGCTTTCTTT. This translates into CASRETGGATEAFF.